Listed here is a single T cell receptor (beta chain). This specimen comes from a study of control samples from healthy donors and cancer patients. Germline V gene lookup returns CDR1 PRHDT and CDR2 FYEKMQ (reference sequence). This CDR3 is built from 16 residues. Trimming at V came to 4 bases and at J to 7 bases, leaving 12 bases not matched to a gene. Sequenced by immunoSEQ multiplex PCR; TCRdb stores in-frame clones only, minus some. This table holds 150,000 or so clones, more than 85% found once. The source of this sequence is a man aged 18 to 29 in good health. The chain combines TRBV13 with TRBJ2-7, with 11 bases matching TRBD2. The sequenced sample consisted of blood. The CDR3 coding sequence is TGTGCCAGCAGCTGGCGGACTAGCGGGCCCCGGAGGGAGCAGTACTTC. This codes for CASSWRTSGPRREQYF.